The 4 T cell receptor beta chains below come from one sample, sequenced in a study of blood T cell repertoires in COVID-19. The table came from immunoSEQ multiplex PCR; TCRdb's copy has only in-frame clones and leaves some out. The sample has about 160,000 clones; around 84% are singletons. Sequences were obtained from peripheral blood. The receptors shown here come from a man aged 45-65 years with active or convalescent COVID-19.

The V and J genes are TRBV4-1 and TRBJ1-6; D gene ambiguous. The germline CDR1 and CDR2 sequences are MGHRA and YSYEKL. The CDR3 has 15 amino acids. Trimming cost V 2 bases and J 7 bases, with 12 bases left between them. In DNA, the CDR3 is TGCGCCAGCAGCCAATTTGCAGAACAGAATTCACCCCTCCACTTT. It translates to CASSQFAEQNSPLHF.

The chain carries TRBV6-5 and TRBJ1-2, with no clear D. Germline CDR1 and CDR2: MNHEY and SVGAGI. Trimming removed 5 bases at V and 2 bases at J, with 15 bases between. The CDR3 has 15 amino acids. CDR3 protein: CASSPSLLENYGYTF. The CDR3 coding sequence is TGTGCCAGCAGTCCCTCCCTTTTAGAGAACTATGGCTACACCTTC.

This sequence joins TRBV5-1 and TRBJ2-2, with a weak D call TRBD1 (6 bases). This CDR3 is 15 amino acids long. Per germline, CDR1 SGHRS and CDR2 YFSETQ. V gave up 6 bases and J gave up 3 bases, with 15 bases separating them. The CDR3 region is CASTSEAGDTGELFF. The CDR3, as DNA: TGCGCCAGCACCTCTGAGGCAGGGGACACCGGGGAGCTGTTTTTT.

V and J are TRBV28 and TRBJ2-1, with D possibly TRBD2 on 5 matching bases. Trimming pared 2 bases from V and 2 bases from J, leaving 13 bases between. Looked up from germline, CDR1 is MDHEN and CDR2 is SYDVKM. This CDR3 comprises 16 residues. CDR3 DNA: TGTGCCAGCAGTTTAGGAGTCAGCGGAACCTACAATGAGCAGTTCTTC. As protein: CASSLGVSGTYNEQFF.